A single sample is the source of the 30 T cell receptor beta chains below, sequenced in a study of neoadjuvant anti-PD-1 for oral cavity cancer. The assay was immunoSEQ multiplex PCR, and TCRdb's table has in-frame clones only and misses some. Among 20,000 to 25,000 clones, less than 50% were seen once, and the ten largest hold around 40%. The time point was: after neoadjuvant nivolumab, at surgical resection. This specimen consisted of tumor tissue, obtained after nivolumab (anti-PD-1) treatment. The receptors come from a person aged 40-85 years with oral cavity squamous cell carcinoma.

The gene calls are TRBV6-6 and TRBJ1-1, with D unclear. The CDR3 loop spans 14 amino acids. The germline V and J ends were trimmed by 0 bases and 2 bases, with 7 bases remaining between them. The germline V gene encodes CDR1 MNHNY and CDR2 SVGAGI (reference sequence). The CDR3 protein is CASSYSPGNTEAFF. The DNA of the CDR3 is TGTGCCAGCAGTTACTCGCCGGGTAACACTGAAGCTTTCTTT.

This clone was detected only a few times. V and J are TRBV18 and TRBJ2-1; D possibly corresponds to TRBD1 (5 bases). Germline CDR1 and CDR2: KGHSH and LQKENI. The CDR3 runs 12 residues. Between the trimmed V and J ends, which lost 2 bases and 16 bases, there was a span of 15 bases. The CDR3 DNA is TGTGCCAGCTCACCAGGGGCCGAGTTGGTCTTCTTC. Its protein is CASSPGAELVFF.

This sequence joins TRBV10-1 and TRBJ1-4, with 10 nucleotides matching TRBD1. The V segment lost 7 bases and the J segment 7 bases; nucleotides outside the gene matches: 3. The germline V gene encodes CDR1 WNHNN and CDR2 SYGVQD (reference sequence). The CDR3 spans 13 residues. CDR3 amino acids: CASNRDRGEKLFF. The CDR3 DNA reads TGCGCCAGCAATCGGGACAGGGGTGAAAAACTGTTTTTT.

The chain recombines TRBV18 with TRBJ2-7; no reliable D call. Trimming removed 6 bases at V and 0 bases at J, with 6 bases between. Germline-derived CDR1 and CDR2 are KGHSH and LQKENI. The CDR3 loop spans 12 amino acids. CDR3: CASSPSSYEQYF. Written as DNA, the CDR3 is TGTGCCAGCTCGCCGAGCTCCTACGAGCAGTACTTC.

Details on this clone: This specimen includes other DNA sequences encoding the same CDR3. The chain is built from TRBV12-5 and TRBJ2-5, with no clear D. Germline V gives CDR1 LGHNT, CDR2 FRNRAP. Trimming removed 4 bases at V and 6 bases at J, with 9 bases between. The CDR3 length is 12 residues. The CDR3 DNA is TGTGCTAGTGGTTCTCGAGGAAAGACCCAGTACTTC. Translating it yields CASGSRGKTQYF.

The rearrangement uses TRBV11-2 and TRBJ2-3, with D uncertain. The germline V and J ends were trimmed by 5 bases and 1 base, with 13 bases remaining between them. The germline gives CDR1 SGHAT, CDR2 FQNNGV. The CDR3 contains 15 residues. The CDR3 spells CASSQGRTRTDTQYF. The CDR3 region has the DNA TGTGCCAGCAGCCAAGGACGGACGCGCACAGATACGCAGTATTTT. Combining the CDR3 with reference TRBV11-2 and TRBJ2-3 gives the whole variable domain EAGVAQSPRYKIIEKRQSVAFWCNPISGHATLYWYQQILGQGPKLLIQFQNNGVVDDSQLPKDRFSAERLKGVDSTLKIQPAKLEDSAVYLCASSQGRTRTDTQYFGPGTRLTVL.

This clone has a handful of counts. The rearrangement joins TRBV27 to TRBJ2-7; D call uncertain. Trimming took off 5 bases at V and 0 bases at J, with 8 bases between the two ends. This CDR3 has 13 residues. Germline V CDR1 and CDR2: MNHEY, SMNVEV (reference sequence). The CDR3 reads CASSPTFSYEQYF. The CDR3 nucleotides read TGTGCCAGCAGTCCAACCTTCTCCTACGAGCAGTACTTC.

This clone was seen a few times. The rearrangement links TRBV9 to TRBJ2-6; 10 bases fit TRBD2. Trimming took 4 bases from V and 0 from J; bases not matched to a gene: 7. Germline CDR1 reads SGDLS; CDR2 reads YYNGEE. The CDR3 runs 18 residues. The CDR3 sequence: CASSPRGTSASGANVLTF. In DNA form, the CDR3 reads TGTGCCAGCAGCCCGCGAGGGACTAGCGCCTCTGGGGCCAACGTCCTGACTTTC. The variable domain in full, with the rest retrieved from reference TRBV9 and TRBJ2-6, is DSGVTQTPKHLITATGQRVTLRCSPRSGDLSVYWYQQSLDQGLQFLIQYYNGEERAKGNILERFSAQQFPDLHSELNLSSLELGDSALYFCASSPRGTSASGANVLTFGAGSRLTVL.

Many counts were recorded for this clone. V is TRBV11-2 and J is TRBJ2-7, with D possibly being TRBD1 (5 bases). Germline loops: CDR1 SGHAT, CDR2 FQNNGV. The CDR3 has 14 amino acids. The V end lost 5 bases, the J end lost 4 bases, and 15 bases lay between the germline ends. The DNA of the CDR3 is TGTGCCAGCAGCCCCCGGGCAGGGCTATACGAGCAGTACTTC. This codes for CASSPRAGLYEQYF. The full variable domain, completed using reference TRBV11-2 and TRBJ2-7, is EAGVAQSPRYKIIEKRQSVAFWCNPISGHATLYWYQQILGQGPKLLIQFQNNGVVDDSQLPKDRFSAERLKGVDSTLKIQPAKLEDSAVYLCASSPRAGLYEQYFGPGTRLTVT.

A few counts support this clone. CDR3 bases: TGTGCCAGCGCAGTGGGGTCCACTGAAGCTTTCTTT. Protein: CASAVGSTEAFF. The chain couples TRBV7-8 to TRBJ1-1; no definite D call. CDR3 length equals 12 residues. Germline V gene lookup returns CDR1 SGHVS and CDR2 FQNEAQ. Trimming left V 8 bases short and J 4 bases short, with 11 bases between.

Notes on this clone: One end of the junction fails to match germline, which may point to a read error. The CDR3 sequence is CATSRGQHIYF. Written as DNA, the CDR3 is TGTGCCACCAGCAGGGGACAGCATATCTATTTT. J is TRBJ1-5 and V is TRBV15; 7 bases line up with TRBD1. The CDR3 is 11 residues long. The germline V gene encodes CDR1 LNHNV and CDR2 YYDKDF (reference sequence). Supplemented by reference TRBV15 and TRBJ1-5, the full variable domain reads DAMVIQNPRYQVTQFGKPVTLSCSQTLNHNVMYWYQQKSSQAPKLLFHYYDKDFNNEADTPDNFQSRRPNTSFCFLDIRSPGLGDTAMYLCATSRGQHIYFGDGTRLSIL.

This chain uses TRBV6-1 with TRBJ2-1, with D uncertain. Germline V gene lookup returns CDR1 MNHNS and CDR2 SASEGT. The CDR3 is made up of 13 amino acids. V was trimmed by 1 base and J by 11 bases, leaving 12 bases between them. CDR3 nucleotide sequence: TGTGCCAGCAGTGAAGGGCCTATGCTAAAGCAGTTCTTC. It specifies CASSEGPMLKQFF.

The chain carries TRBV4-1 and TRBJ1-1; 7 bases map to TRBD1. Trimming removed 5 bases from V and 6 bases from J; junction bases left unmatched: 12. The CDR3 totals 15 residues. The germline CDR1 and CDR2 sequences are MGHRA and YSYEKL. CDR3 protein: CASSAHRQGESEAFF. The CDR3, as DNA: TGCGCCAGCAGCGCCCATAGACAGGGTGAGTCTGAAGCTTTCTTT.

The J gene is TRBJ1-1, the V gene TRBV19; D gene ambiguous. The germline gives CDR1 LNHDA, CDR2 SQIVND (reference sequence). The CDR3 length is 13 residues. Trimming removed 3 bases from V and 1 base from J, with 6 bases in between. The CDR3 DNA sequence: TGTGCCAGTAGTATGGCCAAGAACACTGAAGCTTTCTTT. It specifies CASSMAKNTEAFF.

This sequence joins TRBV27 and TRBJ2-2; 11 bases map to TRBD1. There are 15 residues in the CDR3. After removal of 7 bases from V and 6 bases from J, the junction contained 7 bases not matched to a gene. The germline CDR1 and CDR2 sequences are MNHEY and SMNVEV (reference sequence). The CDR3 DNA sequence: TGTGCCAGCAACCGGGACAGGGGGGAGGCCGGGGAGCTGTTTTTT. Amino acid sequence: CASNRDRGEAGELFF.

The V and J genes are TRBV19 and TRBJ2-3; 9 nucleotides agree with TRBD1. The CDR3 contains 15 residues. Germline CDR1 reads LNHDA; CDR2 reads SQIVND (reference sequence). V shed 4 bases and J 4 bases; nucleotides not matched to a gene: 6. CDR3 in amino acids: CASSTPGQGSDTQYF. In nucleotides, the CDR3 is TGTGCCAGTAGTACCCCCGGACAGGGGTCAGATACGCAGTATTTT.

The gene calls are TRBV6-1 and TRBJ1-4, with 7 nucleotides matching TRBD1. Germline V CDR1 and CDR2: MNHNS, SASEGT. The CDR3 extends over 14 amino acids. Losses at the gene ends were 7 bases for V and 4 bases for J; bases not matched to a gene: 6. The CDR3 loop reads CASIAGTVNEKLFF. The CDR3 region has the DNA TGTGCCAGCATCGCCGGGACAGTTAATGAAAAACTGTTTTTT.

The V gene is TRBV9, the J gene TRBJ1-1, with 9 bases matching TRBD1. Germline loops: CDR1 SGDLS, CDR2 YYNGEE. The CDR3 spans 15 residues. The junction had 10 bases not matched to a gene; V was cut back by 0 bases and J by 10 bases. The CDR3 is CASSVETGGSTRAFF. The CDR3 DNA follows: TGTGCCAGCAGCGTAGAAACAGGGGGCTCTACGAGAGCTTTCTTT. Full variable domain (remainder filled in from reference TRBV9 and TRBJ1-1): DSGVTQTPKHLITATGQRVTLRCSPRSGDLSVYWYQQSLDQGLQFLIQYYNGEERAKGNILERFSAQQFPDLHSELNLSSLELGDSALYFCASSVETGGSTRAFFGQGTRLTVV.

J is TRBJ2-1 and V is TRBV18, with TRBD2 as a possible D gene (6 bases). The CDR3 consists of 16 residues. V gave up 2 bases and J gave up 6 bases, with 17 bases separating them. Germline-derived CDR1 and CDR2 are KGHSH and LQKENI. Written as DNA, the CDR3 is TGTGCCAGCTCACCAAACCGAGGGGCGGGGTCCAATGAGCAGTTCTTC. Translation gives CASSPNRGAGSNEQFF.

This rearrangement joins TRBV6-6 to TRBJ2-5; 9 positions agree with TRBD2. The germline V gene encodes CDR1 MNHNY and CDR2 SVGAGI (reference sequence). Trimming at V came to 0 bases and at J to 1 base, leaving 3 bases not matched to a gene. CDR3 length: 16 amino acids. CDR3: CASSYSLAGLQETQYF. In DNA form, the CDR3 reads TGTGCCAGCAGTTACTCCCTAGCGGGGCTCCAAGAGACCCAGTACTTC.

This clone was seen a handful of times. V usage is TRBV29-1 and J usage is TRBJ1-4; 11 bases map to TRBD1. There are 13 residues in the CDR3. With 6 bases clipped from V and 10 bases from J, the junction kept 7 bases outside the gene matches. Germline-derived CDR1 and CDR2 are SQVTM and ANQGSEA. The CDR3 region has the DNA TGCAGCGTCGTGGGGACAGGGGGTGGAAAACTGTTTTTT. It codes for CSVVGTGGGKLFF.

V gene TRBV6-6 combines with J gene TRBJ2-1; tentative D call: TRBD1 (6 bases). This CDR3 spans 14 amino acids. Trimming cost V 2 bases and J 8 bases, with 13 bases left between them. The germline gives CDR1 MNHNY, CDR2 SVGAGI (reference sequence). CDR3 sequence (DNA): TGTGCCAGCAGTTACAAGAGGGGGTTTGATGAGCAGTTCTTC. This gives the protein CASSYKRGFDEQFF.

This clone is medium-sized. The genes are TRBV27 and TRBJ1-6; no clear D gene. Trimming removed 4 bases at V and 8 bases at J, with 6 bases between. CDR3 length: 12 residues. Germline lookup yields CDR1 MNHEY and CDR2 SMNVEV (reference sequence). CDR3 amino acids: CASSSIYSPLHF. The CDR3 DNA reads as TGTGCCAGCAGTTCGATCTATTCACCCCTCCACTTT.

V and J are TRBV7-2 and TRBJ1-2, with 8 positions matching TRBD1. In germline, CDR1 is SGHTA, CDR2 FQGNSA. This CDR3 region has 15 residues. V dropped 2 bases and J dropped 5; count of bases not matched to a gene: 7. In DNA form, the CDR3 reads TGTGCCAGCAGCTTACATGGACAGGGATTATATGGCTACACCTTC. Amino acids: CASSLHGQGLYGYTF.

The sample holds a few counts of this clone. The chain combines TRBV5-6 with TRBJ2-3; 12 bases are a match to TRBD2. From germline, CDR1 is SGHDT and CDR2 YYEEEE. The length of the CDR3 is 15 residues. Trimming took 1 base from V and 7 from J; bases not matched to a gene: 4. CDR3 DNA: TGTGCCAGCAGCTTGACTAGCGGGGGGACCAATACGCAGTATTTT. Translation: CASSLTSGGTNTQYF.

J is TRBJ2-7 and V is TRBV6-1; 9 bases line up with TRBD2. Germline assignment: CDR1 MNHNS and CDR2 SASEGT. The CDR3 runs 13 residues. Trimming removed 6 bases from V and 4 bases from J; junction bases left unmatched: 4. The CDR3 DNA sequence: TGTGCCAGCAGAATTAGCGGGGGTTACGAGCAGTACTTC. As protein: CASRISGGYEQYF.

By share of the sample, this clone is medium-sized. The chain carries TRBV5-5 and TRBJ1-5; possible D gene TRBD1, 6 bases. This CDR3 has 17 residues. V shed 4 bases and J shed 0 bases, with 17 bases lying between them. CDR1 is SGHKS, CDR2 YYEKEE, per germline (reference sequence). CDR3 coding DNA: TGTGCCAGCAGCCGCGACTACAGGGAAGGTAGCAATCAGCCCCAGCATTTT. It specifies CASSRDYREGSNQPQHF.

The V gene is TRBV11-3, the J gene TRBJ1-4; the D is unclear. The germline V gene encodes CDR1 SGHNT and CDR2 YENEEA. CDR3 length: 12 residues. V gave up 5 bases and J gave up 8 bases, with 9 bases separating them. The chain's CDR3 is CASSHGREKLFF. The CDR3 coding sequence is TGTGCCAGCAGCCACGGACGGGAAAAACTGTTTTTT.

In its sample, this clone was seen many times. This chain uses TRBV19 with TRBJ1-1; the D gene is possibly TRBD1 (5 bases). The CDR3 is 13 residues long. Germline V gene lookup returns CDR1 LNHDA and CDR2 SQIVND (reference sequence). Trimming cost V 1 base and J 9 bases, with 12 bases left between them. The CDR3 here is CASSIGWQGKAFF. The CDR3 DNA reads as TGTGCCAGTAGTATAGGGTGGCAGGGAAAAGCTTTCTTT. Drawing the rest from reference TRBV19 and TRBJ1-1, the complete variable domain is DGGITQSPKYLFRKEGQNVTLSCEQNLNHDAMYWYRQDPGQGLRLIYYSQIVNDFQKGDIAEGYSVSREKKESFPLTVTSAQKNPTAFYLCASSIGWQGKAFFGQGTRLTVV.

This clone occurred many times. V usage is TRBV11-2 and J usage is TRBJ1-1; tentative D call: TRBD1 (6 bases). Germline values: CDR1 SGHAT, CDR2 FQNNGV. With 5 bases removed from V and 5 bases from J, the gap between germline ends came to 15 bases. This CDR3 spans 14 amino acids. The CDR3 DNA reads TGTGCCAGCAGCACCGCCCAGGGGTGGACTGAAGCTTTCTTT. This encodes CASSTAQGWTEAFF.